This T cell receptor (beta chain) was obtained from a study of cytomegalovirus exposure and HLA in healthy donors. Researchers ran the PCR with 60 Vbeta and 13 Jbeta primers. The protocol was immunoSEQ multiplex PCR, while the TCRdb copy is restricted to in-frame clones and leaves out a portion. The table lists around 150,000 clones, 84% of them singletons. In its sample, this clone was seen a few times. Antigen specificity is unknown. The CDR3 covers 18 residues. V was pared by 0 bases and J by 0 bases, with 13 bases between. Germline V lookup: CDR1 SGHKS, CDR2 YYEKEE (reference sequence). Overall study findings and caveats: Under in vitro conditions, three CMV-associated chains were confirmed as specific for CMV antigens. Later analysis showed most CMV-associated TCR beta chains appearing HLA-restricted. Presence/absence analyses assumed roughly uniform sequencing depth across donors, which may not hold.

The TCR sequence derives from a boy between 2 and 10 years old in good health and CMV-seronegative. Sample: PBMCs. This chain links TRBV5-5 with TRBJ1-6; tentative D call: TRBD1 (6 bases). The CDR3 here is CASSLGAGTRSYNSPLHF. In DNA, the CDR3 is TGTGCCAGCAGCTTGGGCGCAGGGACACGCTCCTATAATTCACCCCTCCACTTT.